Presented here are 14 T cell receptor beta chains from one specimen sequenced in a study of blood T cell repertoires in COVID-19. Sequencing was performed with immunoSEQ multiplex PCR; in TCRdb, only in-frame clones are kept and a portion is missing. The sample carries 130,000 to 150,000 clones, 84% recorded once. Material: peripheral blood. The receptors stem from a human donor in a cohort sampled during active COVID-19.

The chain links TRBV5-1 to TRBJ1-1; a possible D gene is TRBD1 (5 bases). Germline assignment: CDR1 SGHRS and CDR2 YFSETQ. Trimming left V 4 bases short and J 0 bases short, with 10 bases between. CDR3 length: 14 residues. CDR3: CASSPGGLNTEAFF. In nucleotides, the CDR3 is TGCGCCAGCAGCCCCGGGGGTTTGAACACTGAAGCTTTCTTT. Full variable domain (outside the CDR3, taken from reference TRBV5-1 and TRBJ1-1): KAGVTQTPRYLIKTRGQQVTLSCSPISGHRSVSWYQQTPGQGLQFLFEYFSETQRNKGNFPGRFSGRQFSNSRSEMNVSTLELGDSALYLCASSPGGLNTEAFFGQGTRLTVV.

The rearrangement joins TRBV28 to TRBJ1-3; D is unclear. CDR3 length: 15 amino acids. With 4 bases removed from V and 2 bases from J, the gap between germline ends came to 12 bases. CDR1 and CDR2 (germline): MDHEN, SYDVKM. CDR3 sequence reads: CASSSRRGTGNTIYF. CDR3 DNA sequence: TGTGCCAGCAGTTCCCGGCGAGGTACTGGAAACACCATATATTTT.

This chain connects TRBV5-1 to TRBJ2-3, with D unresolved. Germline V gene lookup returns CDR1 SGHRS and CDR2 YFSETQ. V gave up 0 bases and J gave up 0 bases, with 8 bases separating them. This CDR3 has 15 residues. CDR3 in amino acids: CASSLDLTSTDTQYF. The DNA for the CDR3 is TGCGCCAGCAGCTTGGATTTGACAAGCACAGATACGCAGTATTTT. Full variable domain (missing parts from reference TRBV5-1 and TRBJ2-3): KAGVTQTPRYLIKTRGQQVTLSCSPISGHRSVSWYQQTPGQGLQFLFEYFSETQRNKGNFPGRFSGRQFSNSRSEMNVSTLELGDSALYLCASSLDLTSTDTQYFGPGTRLTVL.

The CDR3 loop is CASSQLWDSAKPEAFF. The CDR3, as DNA: TGTGCCAGCAGTCAACTCTGGGACAGCGCGAAACCTGAAGCTTTCTTT. This chain connects TRBV27 to TRBJ1-1; 7 bases align to TRBD1. The CDR3 length is 16 residues. Germline trimming cut 5 bases from V and 6 bases from J; bases unmatched to any gene: 15. The germline CDR1 and CDR2 sequences are MNHEY and SMNVEV (reference sequence).

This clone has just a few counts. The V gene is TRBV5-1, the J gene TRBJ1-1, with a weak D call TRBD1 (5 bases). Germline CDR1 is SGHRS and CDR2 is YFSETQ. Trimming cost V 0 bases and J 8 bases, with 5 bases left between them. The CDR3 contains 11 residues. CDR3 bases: TGCGCCAGCAGCTTGGGACAGGAAGCTTTCTTT. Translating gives CASSLGQEAFF.

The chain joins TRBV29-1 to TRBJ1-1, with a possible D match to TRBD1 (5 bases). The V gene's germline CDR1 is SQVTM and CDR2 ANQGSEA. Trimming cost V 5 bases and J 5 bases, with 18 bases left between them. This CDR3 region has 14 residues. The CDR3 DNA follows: TGCAGCGTTTTTGGCAGGGTGGATCGGACTGAAGCTTTCTTT. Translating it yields CSVFGRVDRTEAFF. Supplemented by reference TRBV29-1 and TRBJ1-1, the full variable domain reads SAVISQKPSRDICQRGTSLTIQCQVDSQVTMMFWYRQQPGQSLTLIATANQGSEATYESGFVIDKFPISRPNLTFSTLTVSNMSPEDSSIYLCSVFGRVDRTEAFFGQGTRLTVV.

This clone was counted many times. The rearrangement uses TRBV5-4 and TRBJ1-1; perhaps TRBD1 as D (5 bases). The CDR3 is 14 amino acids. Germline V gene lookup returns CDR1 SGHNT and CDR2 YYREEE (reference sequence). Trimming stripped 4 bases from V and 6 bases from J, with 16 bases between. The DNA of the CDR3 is TGTGCCAGCAGCCCGGGGGGGATTTTCGCTGAAGCTTTCTTT. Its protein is CASSPGGIFAEAFF.

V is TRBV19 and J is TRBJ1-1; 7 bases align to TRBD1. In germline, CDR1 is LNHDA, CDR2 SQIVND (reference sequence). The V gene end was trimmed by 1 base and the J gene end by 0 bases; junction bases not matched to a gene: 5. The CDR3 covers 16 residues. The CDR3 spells CASSIVGTAMNTEAFF. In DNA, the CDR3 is TGTGCCAGTAGTATAGTCGGGACAGCTATGAACACTGAAGCTTTCTTT.

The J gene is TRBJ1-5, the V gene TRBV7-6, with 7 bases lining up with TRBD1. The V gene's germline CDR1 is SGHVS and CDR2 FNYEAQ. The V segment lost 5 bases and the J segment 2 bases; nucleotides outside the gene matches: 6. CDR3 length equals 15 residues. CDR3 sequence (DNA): TGTGCCAGCAGCCCCTTTACAGGGGGCAATCAGCCCCAGCATTTT. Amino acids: CASSPFTGGNQPQHF.

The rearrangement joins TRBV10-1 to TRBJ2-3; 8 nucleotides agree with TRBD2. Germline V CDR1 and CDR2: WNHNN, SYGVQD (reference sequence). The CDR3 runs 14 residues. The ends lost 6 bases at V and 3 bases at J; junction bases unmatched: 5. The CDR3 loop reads CASSLAGSTDTQYF. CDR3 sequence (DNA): TGCGCCAGCAGCCTAGCGGGTTCGACAGATACGCAGTATTTT.

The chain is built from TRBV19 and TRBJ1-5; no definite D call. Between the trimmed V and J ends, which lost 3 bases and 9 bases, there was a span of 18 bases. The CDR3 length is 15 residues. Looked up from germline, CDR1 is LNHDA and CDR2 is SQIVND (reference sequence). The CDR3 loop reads CASSIELTLLRPQHF. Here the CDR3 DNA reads TGTGCCAGTAGTATTGAACTCACTTTGTTGAGGCCCCAGCATTTT.

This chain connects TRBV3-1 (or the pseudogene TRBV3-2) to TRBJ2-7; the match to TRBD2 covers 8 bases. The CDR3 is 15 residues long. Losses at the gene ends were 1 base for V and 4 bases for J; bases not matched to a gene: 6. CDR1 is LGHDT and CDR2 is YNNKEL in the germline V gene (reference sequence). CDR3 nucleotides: TGTGCCAGCAGCCAAGCGTGGAGACTAGCGTACGAGCAGTACTTC. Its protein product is CASSQAWRLAYEQYF.

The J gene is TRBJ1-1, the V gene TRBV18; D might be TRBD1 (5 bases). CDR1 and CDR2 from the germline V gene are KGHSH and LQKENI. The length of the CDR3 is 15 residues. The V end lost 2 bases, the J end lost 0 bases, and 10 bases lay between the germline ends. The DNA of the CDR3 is TGTGCCAGCTCACCAGGGAGGGACTTGAACACTGAAGCTTTCTTT. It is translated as CASSPGRDLNTEAFF.

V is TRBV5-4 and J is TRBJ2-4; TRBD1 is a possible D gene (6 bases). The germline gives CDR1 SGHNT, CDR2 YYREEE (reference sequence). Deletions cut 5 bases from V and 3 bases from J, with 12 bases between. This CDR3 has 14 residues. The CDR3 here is CASSLQGVKNIQYF. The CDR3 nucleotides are TGTGCCAGCAGTTTACAGGGTGTCAAAAACATTCAGTACTTC.